The sequence of this T cell receptor (beta chain) was determined in a study of blood T cell repertoires in COVID-19. Only in-frame clones appear in the TCRdb table, and some are missing; sequencing was by immunoSEQ multiplex PCR. The table has just under 85,000 clones, more than 80% seen once. This clone was seen more than once but under ten times. Trimming at V came to 4 bases and at J to 3 bases, leaving 13 bases not matched to a gene. Germline V gene lookup returns CDR1 SGDLS and CDR2 YYNGEE. The CDR3 covers 17 residues. This chain uses TRBV9 with TRBJ2-3, with 8 bases aligning to TRBD2. The clonotype originates from a woman older than 75 with acute or convalescent COVID-19. The source material was peripheral blood. CDR3 loop: CASSISGTPPGTDTQYF. CDR3 sequence (DNA): TGTGCCAGCAGCATTAGCGGGACCCCGCCCGGTACAGATACGCAGTATTTT.